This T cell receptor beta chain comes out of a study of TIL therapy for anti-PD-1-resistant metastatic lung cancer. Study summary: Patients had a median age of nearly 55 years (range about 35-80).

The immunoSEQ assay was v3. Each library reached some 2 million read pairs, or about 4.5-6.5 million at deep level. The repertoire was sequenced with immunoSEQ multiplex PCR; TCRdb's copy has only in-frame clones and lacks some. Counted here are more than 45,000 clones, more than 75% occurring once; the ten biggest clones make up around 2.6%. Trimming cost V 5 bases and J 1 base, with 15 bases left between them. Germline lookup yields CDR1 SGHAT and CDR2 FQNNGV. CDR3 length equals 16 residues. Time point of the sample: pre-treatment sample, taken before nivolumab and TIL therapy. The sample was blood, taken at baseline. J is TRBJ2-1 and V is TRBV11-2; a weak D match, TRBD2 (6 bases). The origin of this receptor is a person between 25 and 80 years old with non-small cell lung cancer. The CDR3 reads CASSVGLFPSYNEQFF. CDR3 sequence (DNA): TGTGCCAGCAGCGTGGGACTTTTCCCGTCCTACAATGAGCAGTTCTTC.